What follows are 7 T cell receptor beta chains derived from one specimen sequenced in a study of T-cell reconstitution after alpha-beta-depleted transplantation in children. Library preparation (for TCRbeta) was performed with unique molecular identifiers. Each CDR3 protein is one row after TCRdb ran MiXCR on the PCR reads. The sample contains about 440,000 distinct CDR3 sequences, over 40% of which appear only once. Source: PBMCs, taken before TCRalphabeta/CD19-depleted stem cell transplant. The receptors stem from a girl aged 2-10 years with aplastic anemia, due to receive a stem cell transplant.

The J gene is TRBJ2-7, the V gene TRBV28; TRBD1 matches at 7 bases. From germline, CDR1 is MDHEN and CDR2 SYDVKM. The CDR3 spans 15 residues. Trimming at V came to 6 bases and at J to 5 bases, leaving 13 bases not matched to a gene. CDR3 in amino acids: CASSLIGTAANEQYF. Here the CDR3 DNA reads TGTGCCAGCAGCCTCATTGGGACAGCCGCCAACGAGCAGTACTTC. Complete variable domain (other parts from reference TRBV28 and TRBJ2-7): DVKVTQSSRYLVKRTGEKVFLECVQDMDHENMFWYRQDPGLGLRLIYFSYDVKMKEKGDIPEGYSVSREKKERFSLILESASTNQTSMYLCASSLIGTAANEQYFGPGTRLTVT.

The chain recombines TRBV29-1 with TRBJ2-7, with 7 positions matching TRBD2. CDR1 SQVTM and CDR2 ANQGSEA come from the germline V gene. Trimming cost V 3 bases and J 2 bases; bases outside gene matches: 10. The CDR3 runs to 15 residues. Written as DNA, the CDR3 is TGCAGCGTTGAGCTGGGGGAGGGGACCGCCTACGAGCAGTACTTC. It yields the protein CSVELGEGTAYEQYF.

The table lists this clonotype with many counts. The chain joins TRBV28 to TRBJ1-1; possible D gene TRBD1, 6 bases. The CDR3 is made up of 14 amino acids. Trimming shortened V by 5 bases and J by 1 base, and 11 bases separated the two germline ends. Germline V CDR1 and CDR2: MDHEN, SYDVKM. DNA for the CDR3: TGTGCCAGCAGTGTGCCAGGGGAGAACACTGAAGCTTTCTTT. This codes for CASSVPGENTEAFF.

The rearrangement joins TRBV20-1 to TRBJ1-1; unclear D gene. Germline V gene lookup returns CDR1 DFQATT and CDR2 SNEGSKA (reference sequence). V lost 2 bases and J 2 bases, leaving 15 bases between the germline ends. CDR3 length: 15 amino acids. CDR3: CSARSTSPRNTEAFF. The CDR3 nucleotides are TGCAGTGCTAGATCGACAAGCCCGAGAAACACTGAAGCTTTCTTT.

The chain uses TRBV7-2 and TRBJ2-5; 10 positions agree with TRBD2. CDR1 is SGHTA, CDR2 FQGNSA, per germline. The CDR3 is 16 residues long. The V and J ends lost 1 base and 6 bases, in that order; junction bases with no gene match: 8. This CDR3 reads CASSLEGLAGVKTQYF. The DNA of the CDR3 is TGTGCCAGCAGCTTAGAAGGTCTAGCGGGAGTCAAGACCCAGTACTTC.

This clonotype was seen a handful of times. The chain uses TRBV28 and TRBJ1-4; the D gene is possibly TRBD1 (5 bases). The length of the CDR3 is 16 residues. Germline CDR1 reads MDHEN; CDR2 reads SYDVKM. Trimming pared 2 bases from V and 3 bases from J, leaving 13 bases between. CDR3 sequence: CASSLGAVRPNEKLFF. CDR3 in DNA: TGTGCCAGCAGTTTAGGGGCCGTCCGACCTAATGAAAAACTGTTTTTT.

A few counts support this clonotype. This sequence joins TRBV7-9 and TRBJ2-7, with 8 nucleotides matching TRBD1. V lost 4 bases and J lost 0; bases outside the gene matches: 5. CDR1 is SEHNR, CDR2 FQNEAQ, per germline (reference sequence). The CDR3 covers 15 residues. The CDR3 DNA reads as TGTGCCAGCAGCTCGGTGGGGACAGGCTCCTACGAGCAGTACTTC. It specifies CASSSVGTGSYEQYF.